These 7 T cell receptor beta chains share one sample of origin, sequenced in a study of blood T cells in healthy people across ages. Primers used in a second PCR of roughly 7 to 12 cycles were a sample-barcoded 5' primer and a J-beta primer mix. In TCRdb, the 5' RACE reads were re-called with MiXCR into one record per CDR3 protein. The profile shows about 620,000 distinct CDR3 sequences, roughly 20% of them singletons. Specimen: blood. The receptors originated from a man aged 65 to 85 in good health.

The V and J genes are TRBV3-1 and TRBJ2-1; D gene ambiguous. The J call is in doubt because the DNA end fits TRBJ2-7 better. The CDR3 has 14 residues. CDR1 is LGHDT, CDR2 YNNKEL, per germline (reference sequence). DNA of the CDR3: TGTGCCAGCAGCCAACTTGCTAGGCCCTACGAGCAGTACTTC. This encodes CASSQLARPYEQYF.

The chain links TRBV10-3 to TRBJ2-7, with a tentative D call TRBD2 (5 bases). The length of the CDR3 is 14 residues. The V end was cut by 0 bases, the J end by 0 bases, with 6 bases between. Germline assignment: CDR1 ENHRY and CDR2 SYGVKD. CDR3 DNA sequence: TGTGCCATCAGTGAGTCGAGGGCCTCCTACGAGCAGTACTTC. It yields the protein CAISESRASYEQYF.

The chain employs TRBV5-5 and TRBJ1-6; D is possibly TRBD1 (5 bases). V lost 0 bases and J 9 bases, leaving 10 bases between the germline ends. The CDR3 covers 14 residues. Germline V gene sequence: CDR1 SGHKS, CDR2 YYEKEE (reference sequence). The CDR3 DNA follows: TGTGCCAGCAGCTTGGGTTTCGGGGGTTCACCCCTCCACTTT. Translated: CASSLGFGGSPLHF.

This clonotype was detected a few times. The chain combines TRBV10-3 with TRBJ2-2; no clear D. The CDR3 length is 14 residues. The germline V and J ends were trimmed by 4 bases and 0 bases, with 6 bases remaining between them. Germline loops: CDR1 ENHRY, CDR2 SYGVKD. The CDR3 bases are TGTGCCATCAGTGGGAGCGCGAACACCGGGGAGCTGTTTTTT. Residues: CAISGSANTGELFF.

This clonotype occurred a few times. The V call is TRBV20-1, the J call TRBJ2-7, with D tentatively TRBD2 (6 bases). The CDR3 is made up of 13 amino acids. Per the germline V gene, CDR1 is DFQATT and CDR2 is SNEGSKA (reference sequence). Trimming pared 5 bases from V and 2 bases from J, leaving 13 bases between. The CDR3 loop reads CSALRGITYEQYF. CDR3 DNA: TGCAGTGCTCTACGGGGGATAACCTACGAGCAGTACTTC.

This clonotype was seen only a few times. The chain couples TRBV4-3 to TRBJ1-5; no clear D gene. Trimming took off 0 bases at V and 9 bases at J, with 15 bases between the two ends. Germline-derived CDR1 and CDR2 are LGHNA and YSLEER. CDR3 length: 15 amino acids. CDR3 coding DNA: TGCGCCAGCAGCCAAGATGTCGGGGTGAAGGGGCCCCAGCATTTT. Protein: CASSQDVGVKGPQHF.

With regard to this clonotype: A single base separates this from a much larger clone, so it may be a read error. This rearrangement joins TRBV7-2 to TRBJ2-1; TRBD2 matches at 9 bases. The junction had 4 bases not matched to a gene; V was cut back by 2 bases and J by 5 bases. The CDR3 is made up of 15 amino acids. Germline V gene sequence: CDR1 SGHTA, CDR2 FQGNSA. CDR3 DNA sequence: TGTGCCAGCAGCTTAATGGCGGGAGGGAACAATGAGCAGTTCTTC. Amino acid sequence: CASSLMAGGNNEQFF.